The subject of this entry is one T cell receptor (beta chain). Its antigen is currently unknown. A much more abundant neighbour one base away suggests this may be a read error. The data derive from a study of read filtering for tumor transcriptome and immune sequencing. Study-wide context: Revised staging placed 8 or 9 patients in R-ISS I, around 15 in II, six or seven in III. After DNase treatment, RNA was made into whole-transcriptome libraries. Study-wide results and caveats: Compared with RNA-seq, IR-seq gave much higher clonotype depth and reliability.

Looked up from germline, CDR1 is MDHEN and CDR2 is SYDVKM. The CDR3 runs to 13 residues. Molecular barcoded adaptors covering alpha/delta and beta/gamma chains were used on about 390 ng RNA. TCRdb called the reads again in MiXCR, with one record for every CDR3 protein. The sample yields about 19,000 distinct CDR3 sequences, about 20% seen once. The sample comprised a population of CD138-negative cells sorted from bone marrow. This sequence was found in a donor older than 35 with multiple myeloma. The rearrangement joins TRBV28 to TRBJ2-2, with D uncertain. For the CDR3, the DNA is TGTGTCAGCAGTTTTCTCGTGACCGGGGAGCTGTTTTTT. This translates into CVSSFLVTGELFF.